The source of this T cell receptor beta chain is a study of beta chain features in type 1 diabetes. This clone was counted a few times. Its antigen remains unidentified. Expressed TCRB transcripts were sequenced, since all the RNA that had been isolated was reverse transcribed. Naive, central memory and regulatory T cell samples came to a mean of roughly 3.6 million reads. Profiled with immunoSEQ multiplex PCR; TCRdb holds only in-frame clones, not every one. The sample holds 620,000 or so clones, about 16% seen once. V shed 6 bases and J shed 5 bases, with 20 bases lying between them. This CDR3 has 16 amino acids. Per germline, CDR1 SGHAT and CDR2 FQNNGV. Using CD45RO/CCR7/CD25/CD127/CD95/CD27, CD4+ naive, central memory, regulatory and stem cell-like memory cells were sorted. Study-wide findings and caveats: It was possible that PCR favored shorter templates, equally so in patients and controls.

Sequencing used naive CD4+ T cells from blood. The chain is built from TRBV11-2 and TRBJ2-1; D tentatively fits TRBD1 or TRBD2 (6 bases each). This TCR derives from a man aged 18 to 30 in good health. The CDR3 DNA sequence: TGTGCCAGCAGAACCCAACGGGGGCATGGGCACAATGAGCAGTTCTTC. It codes for CASRTQRGHGHNEQFF.